This is a list of T cell receptor beta chains from one sample in a study of early T cells in non-severe SARS-CoV-2 infection. TCRdb ran MiXCR on the 5' RACE reads and lists one entry per CDR3 protein. Of tens of thousands of distinct CDR3 sequences listed, over 6.5% were seen once; the top ten hold more than 3.5%. The sequenced material came from whole blood. The receptors were sampled from an adult who was a healthcare worker with PCR-confirmed SARS-CoV-2 infection or an uninfected control (not recorded which). Both conserved end residues are part of each CDR3. The order of the fields is CDR3 length, J gene, clone size, V gene, CDR3 protein. Size is stated for part of the rows, as once, few or many counts, or as a class when the clone is expanded.

16 | TRBJ2-1 | many | TRBV6-5 | CASSSGGSGSYNEQFF
17 | TRBJ2-7 | few | TRBV12-3/TRBV12-4 | CASSLRIAGARLYEQYF
13 | TRBJ2-3 | . | TRBV20-1 | CSASSGFTDTQYF
11 | TRBJ2-1 | . | TRBV11-2 | CASSWIYEQFF
15 | TRBJ1-3 | . | TRBV12-3/TRBV12-4 | CASSDGRNSGNTIYF
13 | TRBJ2-1 | many | TRBV10-1 | CASSERGDNEQFF
16 | TRBJ2-1 | few | TRBV5-5 | CASSLRETPSYNEQFF
14 | TRBJ2-1 | many | TRBV3-1 | CASSPLLPSNEQFF
14 | TRBJ1-1 | few | TRBV11-2 | CASSQGHRYTEAFF
12 | TRBJ1-2 | many | TRBV6-1 | CASSESNGDYTF
14 | TRBJ1-1 | many | TRBV28 | CASSLAGFDTEAFF
13 | TRBJ1-1 | many | TRBV5-1 | CASSLWGDTEAFF
14 | TRBJ1-1 | . | TRBV6-6 | CASSYSQVNTEAFF
13 | TRBJ2-7 | many | TRBV2 | CAGQTGEGGEQYF
15 | TRBJ2-1 | few | TRBV20-1 | CSAIGTSGRQAEQFF
15 | TRBJ2-7 | many | TRBV21-1 | CASNIRLAVPYEQYF
11 | TRBJ2-7 | . | TRBV29-1 | CSVISVYEQYF
16 | TRBJ2-3 | many | TRBV4-2 | CASSQDRASGPGAQYF
15 | TRBJ2-7 | . | TRBV4-1 | CASRRTPLAGDEQYF
19 | TRBJ1-4 | . | TRBV5-5 | CASIGGSPGQNTKGEKLFF
13 | TRBJ2-3 | many | TRBV18 | CASSLRGPDTQYF
16 | TRBJ2-3 | many | TRBV12-3/TRBV12-4 | CASSQAGGEQTDTQYF
17 | TRBJ2-3 | many | TRBV5-1 | CASRYPQQRELTDTQYF
13 | TRBJ2-1 | many | TRBV6-1 | CAGADREYNEQFF
13 | TRBJ1-2 | many | TRBV10-3 | CAISEPENYGYTF
13 | TRBJ1-2 | few | TRBV7-2 | CASSGTNNYGYTF
14 | TRBJ2-7 | many | TRBV12-3/TRBV12-4 | CASSLEASSYEQYF
13 | TRBJ1-1 | . | TRBV20-1 | CSAWGLGYTEAFF
16 | TRBJ2-1 | . | TRBV6-2/TRBV6-3 | CASSYSSQGLLNEQFF
13 | TRBJ2-7 | many | TRBV5-1 | CASSFSPTYEQYF
15 | TRBJ2-2 | many | TRBV3-1 | CASSLAGADTGELFF
13 | TRBJ2-1 | many | TRBV12-3/TRBV12-4 | CASSSAGPNEQFF
14 | TRBJ1-2 | medium-sized | TRBV10-2 | CASSESTGLYGYTF